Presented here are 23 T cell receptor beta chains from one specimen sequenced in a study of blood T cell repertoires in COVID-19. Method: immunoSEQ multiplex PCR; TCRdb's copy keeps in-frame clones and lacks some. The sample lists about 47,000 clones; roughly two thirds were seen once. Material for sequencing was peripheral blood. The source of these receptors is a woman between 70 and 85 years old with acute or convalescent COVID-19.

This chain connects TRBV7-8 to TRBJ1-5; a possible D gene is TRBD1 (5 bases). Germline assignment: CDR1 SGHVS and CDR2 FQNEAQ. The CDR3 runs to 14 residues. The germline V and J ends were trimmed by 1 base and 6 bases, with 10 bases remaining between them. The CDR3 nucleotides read TGTGCCAGCAGCTTAGATCAGGGCCGTCAGCCCCAGCATTTT. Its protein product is CASSLDQGRQPQHF.

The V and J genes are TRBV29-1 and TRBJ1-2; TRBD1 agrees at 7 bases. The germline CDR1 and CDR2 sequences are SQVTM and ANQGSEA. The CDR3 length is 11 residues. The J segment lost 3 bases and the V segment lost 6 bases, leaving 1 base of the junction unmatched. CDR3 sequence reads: CSVTGDYGYTF. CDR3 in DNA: TGCAGCGTAACAGGGGACTATGGCTACACCTTC.

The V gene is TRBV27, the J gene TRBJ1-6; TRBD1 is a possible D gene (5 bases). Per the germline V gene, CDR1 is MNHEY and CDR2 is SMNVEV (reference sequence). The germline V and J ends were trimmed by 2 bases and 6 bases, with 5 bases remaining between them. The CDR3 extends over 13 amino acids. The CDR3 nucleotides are TGTGCCAGCAGTTTACAGGGTAATTCACCCCTCCACTTT. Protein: CASSLQGNSPLHF.

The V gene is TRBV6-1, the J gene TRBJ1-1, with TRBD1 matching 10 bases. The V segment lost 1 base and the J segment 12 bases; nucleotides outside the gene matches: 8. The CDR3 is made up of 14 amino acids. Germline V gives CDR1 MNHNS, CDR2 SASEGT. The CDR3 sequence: CASSEGIGGQGSFF. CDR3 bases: TGTGCCAGCAGTGAAGGGATTGGGGGACAGGGGTCTTTCTTT.

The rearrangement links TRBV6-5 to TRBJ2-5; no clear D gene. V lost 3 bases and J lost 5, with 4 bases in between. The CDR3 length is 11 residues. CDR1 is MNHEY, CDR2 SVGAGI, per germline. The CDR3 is CASSYHETQYF. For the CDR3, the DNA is TGTGCCAGCAGTTATCATGAGACCCAGTACTTC.

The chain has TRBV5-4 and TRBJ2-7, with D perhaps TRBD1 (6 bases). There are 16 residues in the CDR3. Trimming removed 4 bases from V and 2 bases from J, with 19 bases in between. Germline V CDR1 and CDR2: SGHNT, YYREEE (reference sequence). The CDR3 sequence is CASSLGGPGNTYEQYF. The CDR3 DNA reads TGTGCCAGCAGCCTAGGGGGACCAGGGAACACCTACGAGCAGTACTTC.

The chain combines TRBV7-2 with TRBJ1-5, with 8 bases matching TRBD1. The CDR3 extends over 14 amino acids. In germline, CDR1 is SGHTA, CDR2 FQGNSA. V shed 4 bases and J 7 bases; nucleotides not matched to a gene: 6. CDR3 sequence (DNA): TGTGCCAGCAGCTCCCAGGGGGCCGGACAGCCCCAGCATTTT. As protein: CASSSQGAGQPQHF. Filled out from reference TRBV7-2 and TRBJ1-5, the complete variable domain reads GAGVSQSPSNKVTEKGKDVELRCDPISGHTALYWYRQSLGQGLEFLIYFQGNSAPDKSGLPSDRFSAERTGGSVSTLTIQRTQQEDSAVYLCASSSQGAGQPQHFGDGTRLSIL.

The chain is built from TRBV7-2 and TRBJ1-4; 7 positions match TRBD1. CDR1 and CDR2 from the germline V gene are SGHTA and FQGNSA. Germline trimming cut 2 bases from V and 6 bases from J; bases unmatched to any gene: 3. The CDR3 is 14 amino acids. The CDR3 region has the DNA TGTGCCAGCAGCTTAAACAGGGGAGATGAAAAACTGTTTTTT. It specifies CASSLNRGDEKLFF.

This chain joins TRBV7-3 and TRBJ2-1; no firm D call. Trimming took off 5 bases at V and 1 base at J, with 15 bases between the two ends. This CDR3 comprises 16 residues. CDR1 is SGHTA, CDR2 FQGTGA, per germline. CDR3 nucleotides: TGTGCCAGCAGCCCCCACTGGGCCAGGTCCTACAATGAGCAGTTCTTC. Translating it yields CASSPHWARSYNEQFF.

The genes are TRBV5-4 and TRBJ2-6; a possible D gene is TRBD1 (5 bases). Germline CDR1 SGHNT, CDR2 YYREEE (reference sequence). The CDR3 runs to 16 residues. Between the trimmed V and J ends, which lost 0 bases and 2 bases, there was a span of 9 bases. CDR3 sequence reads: CASSLGQLAGANVLTF. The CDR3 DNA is TGTGCCAGCAGCTTGGGACAGTTGGCTGGGGCCAACGTCCTGACTTTC.

DNA for the CDR3: TGTGCCAGCAGCATGCGCGACAGGGAGTATAATTCACCCCTCCACTTT. Its translation is CASSMRDREYNSPLHF. The V and J genes are TRBV7-8 and TRBJ1-6; 7 bases are a match to TRBD1. Germline CDR1 reads SGHVS; CDR2 reads FQNEAQ. The CDR3 contains 16 residues. Germline trimming cut 5 bases from V and 4 bases from J; bases unmatched to any gene: 8.

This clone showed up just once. The CDR3 here is CASSWAPSSEQYF. The DNA of the CDR3 is TGTGCCAGCTCCTGGGCCCCCAGCAGCGAGCAGTACTTC. The chain joins TRBV6-5 to TRBJ2-7, with D unresolved. The CDR3 is 13 residues long. Germline values: CDR1 MNHEY, CDR2 SVGAGI. V lost 8 bases, J lost 6 bases, and 17 bases lay in between.

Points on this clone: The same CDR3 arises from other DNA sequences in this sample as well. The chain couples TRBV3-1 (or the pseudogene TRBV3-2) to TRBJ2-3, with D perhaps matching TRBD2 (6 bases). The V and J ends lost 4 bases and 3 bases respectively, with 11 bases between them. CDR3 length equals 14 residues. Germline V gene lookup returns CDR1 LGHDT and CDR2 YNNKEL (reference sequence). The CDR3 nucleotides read TGTGCCAGCAGCCGACTAGAAAGGACAGATACGCAGTATTTT. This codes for CASSRLERTDTQYF.

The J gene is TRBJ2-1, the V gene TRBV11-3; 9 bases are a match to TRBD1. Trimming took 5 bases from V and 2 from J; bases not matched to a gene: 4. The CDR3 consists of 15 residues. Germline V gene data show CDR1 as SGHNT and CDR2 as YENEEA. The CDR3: CASSLTGGAYNEQFF. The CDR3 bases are TGTGCCAGCAGCCTTACAGGGGGCGCCTACAATGAGCAGTTCTTC.

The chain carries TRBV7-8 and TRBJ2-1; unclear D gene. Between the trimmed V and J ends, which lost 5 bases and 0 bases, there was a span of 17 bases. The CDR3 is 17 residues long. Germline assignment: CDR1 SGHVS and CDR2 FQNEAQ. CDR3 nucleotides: TGTGCCAGCAGCCCCCAGGTGAGCTTACGCTCCTACAATGAGCAGTTCTTC. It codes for CASSPQVSLRSYNEQFF.

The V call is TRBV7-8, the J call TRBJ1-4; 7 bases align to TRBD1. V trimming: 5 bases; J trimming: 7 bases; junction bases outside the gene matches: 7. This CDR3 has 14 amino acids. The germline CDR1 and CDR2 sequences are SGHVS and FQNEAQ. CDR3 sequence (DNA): TGTGCCAGCAGCCCGACAGGGAAGGGTGAAAAACTGTTTTTT. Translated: CASSPTGKGEKLFF.

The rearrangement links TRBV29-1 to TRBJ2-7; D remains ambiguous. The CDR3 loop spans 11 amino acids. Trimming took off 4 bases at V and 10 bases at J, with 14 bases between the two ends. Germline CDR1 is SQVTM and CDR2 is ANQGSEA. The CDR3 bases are TGCAGCGTTGGAGTTGGCCAGGTTCAGTACTTC. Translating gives CSVGVGQVQYF.

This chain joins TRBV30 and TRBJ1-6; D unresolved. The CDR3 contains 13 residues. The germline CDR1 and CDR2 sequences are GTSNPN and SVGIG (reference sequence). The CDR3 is CAGGRRENSPLHF. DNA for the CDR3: TGTGCTGGCGGTAGGAGGGAGAATTCACCCCTCCACTTT.

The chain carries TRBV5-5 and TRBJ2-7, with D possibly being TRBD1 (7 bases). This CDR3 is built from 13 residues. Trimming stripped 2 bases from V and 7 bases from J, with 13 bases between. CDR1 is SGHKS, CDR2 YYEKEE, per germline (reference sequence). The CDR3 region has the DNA TGTGCCAGCAGCTTCCAGGGGGGATGGGAGCAGTACTTC. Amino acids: CASSFQGGWEQYF. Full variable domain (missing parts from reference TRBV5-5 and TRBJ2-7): DAGVTQSPTHLIKTRGQQVTLRCSPISGHKSVSWYQQVLGQGPQFIFQYYEKEERGRGNFPDRFSARQFPNYSSELNVNALLLGDSALYLCASSFQGGWEQYFGPGTRLTVT.

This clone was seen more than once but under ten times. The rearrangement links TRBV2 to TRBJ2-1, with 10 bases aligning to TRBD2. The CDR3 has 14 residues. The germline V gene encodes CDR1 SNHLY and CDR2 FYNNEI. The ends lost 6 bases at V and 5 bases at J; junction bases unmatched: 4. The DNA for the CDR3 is TGTGCCAGCAGACGGGGACTAGCGAACAATGAGCAGTTCTTC. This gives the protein CASRRGLANNEQFF.

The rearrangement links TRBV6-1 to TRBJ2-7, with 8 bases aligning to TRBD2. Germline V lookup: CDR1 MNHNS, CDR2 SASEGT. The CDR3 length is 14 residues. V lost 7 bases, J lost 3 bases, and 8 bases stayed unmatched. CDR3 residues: CASMAPGLDYEQYF. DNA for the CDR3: TGTGCCAGCATGGCCCCGGGACTAGACTACGAGCAGTACTTC.

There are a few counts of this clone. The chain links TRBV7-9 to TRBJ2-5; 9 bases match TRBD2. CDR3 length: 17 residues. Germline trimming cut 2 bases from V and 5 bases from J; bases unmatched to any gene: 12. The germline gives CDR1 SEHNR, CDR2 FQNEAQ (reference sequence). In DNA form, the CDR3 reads TGTGCCAGCAGCTTATTTGGCGGGGGGGCCCTTCTGGAGACCCAGTACTTC. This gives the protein CASSLFGGGALLETQYF.

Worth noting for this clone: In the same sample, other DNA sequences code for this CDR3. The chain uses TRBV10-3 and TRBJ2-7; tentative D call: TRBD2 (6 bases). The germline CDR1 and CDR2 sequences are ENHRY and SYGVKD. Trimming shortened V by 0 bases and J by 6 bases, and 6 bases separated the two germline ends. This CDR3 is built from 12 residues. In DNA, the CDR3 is TGTGCCATCAGTGAGTCCGGGGGCGAGCAGTACTTC. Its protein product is CAISESGGEQYF.